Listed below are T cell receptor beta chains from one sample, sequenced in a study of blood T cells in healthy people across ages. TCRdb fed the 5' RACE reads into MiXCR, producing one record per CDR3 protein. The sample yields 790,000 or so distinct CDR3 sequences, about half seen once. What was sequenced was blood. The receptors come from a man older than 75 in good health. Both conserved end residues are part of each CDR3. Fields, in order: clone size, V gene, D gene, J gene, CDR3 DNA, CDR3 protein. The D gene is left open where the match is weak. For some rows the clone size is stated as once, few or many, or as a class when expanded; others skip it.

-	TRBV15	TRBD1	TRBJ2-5	TGTGCCACCAGCAGAGGCGACAGGGGTGGGGATGAGCAGTACTTC	CATSRGDRGGDEQYF
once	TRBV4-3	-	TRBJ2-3	TGCGCCAGCAGCCAAGCCGGGGGTGGGGGCACAGATACGCAGTATTTT	CASSQAGGGGTDTQYF
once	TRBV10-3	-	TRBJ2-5	TGTGCCATCAGTGGGGAAGGAAGGGAGACCCAGTACTTC	CAISGEGRETQYF
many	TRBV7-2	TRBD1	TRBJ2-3	TGTGCCAGCAGACGGACAGGGACTAGCACAGATACGCAGTATTTT	CASRRTGTSTDTQYF
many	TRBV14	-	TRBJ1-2	TGTGCCAGCAGCGTCGCCGAAGGGTGGAACTATGGCTACACCTTC	CASSVAEGWNYGYTF
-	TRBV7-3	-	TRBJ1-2	TGTGCCAGCAGCCCCGGGTCAGAGTATGGCTACACCTTC	CASSPGSEYGYTF
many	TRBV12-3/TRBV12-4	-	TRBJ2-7	TGTGCCAGCAGTTCCGCCGGGACAATCTCCTACGAGCAGTACTTC	CASSSAGTISYEQYF
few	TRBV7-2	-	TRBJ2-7	TGTGCCAGCAGCGTAGAGAGCGTAGCCTACGAGCAGTACTTC	CASSVESVAYEQYF
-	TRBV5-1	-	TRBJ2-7	TGCGCCAGCAGCTTGGTGTCGGGACTCTACGAGCAGTACTTC	CASSLVSGLYEQYF
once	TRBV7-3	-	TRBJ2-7	TGTGCCAGCAGCCTGCAACCAGCATCTCGGGGGAAGGAGCAGTACTTC	CASSLQPASRGKEQYF
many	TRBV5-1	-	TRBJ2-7	TGCGCCAGCAGCTACCATTACGAGCAGTACTTC	CASSYHYEQYF
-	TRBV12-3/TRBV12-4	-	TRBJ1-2	TGTGCCAGCAGTTTTGGGGAGGCGCCGAACTATGGCTACACCTTC	CASSFGEAPNYGYTF
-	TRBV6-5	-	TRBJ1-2	TGTGCCAGCAGTTACCGGAACCCGACAGATGGCTACACCTTC	CASSYRNPTDGYTF
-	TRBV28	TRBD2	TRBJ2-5	TGTGCCAGCAGGAATAGCGGGAGGGCCTTGGAGACCCAGTACTTC	CASRNSGRALETQYF
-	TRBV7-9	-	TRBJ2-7	TGTGCCAGCGTGGCCGAGGGCGAGCAGTACTTC	CASVAEGEQYF
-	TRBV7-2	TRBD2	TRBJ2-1	TGTGCCAGCAGCTTAACTAGCGGGAGCTATGAGCAGTTCTTC	CASSLTSGSYEQFF
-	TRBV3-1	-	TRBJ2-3	TGTGCCAGCAGCCACTACGGTGATACCCTGGGGGATGCGCAGTATTTT	CASSHYGDTLGDAQYF
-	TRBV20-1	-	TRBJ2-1	TGCAGTGCCCCGAGTCCTAGGAGTTTGAATGAGCAGTTCTTC	CSAPSPRSLNEQFF
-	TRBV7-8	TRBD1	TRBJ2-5	TGTGCCAGCAGCCACAACCTTTTTACAGGGGTTCACCATGAGCAGTACTTC	CASSHNLFTGVHHEQYF
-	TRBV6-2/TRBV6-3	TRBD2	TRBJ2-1	TGTGCCAGCAGTTACCTGACTAGCGGGAGGGACTCACAGTTCTTC	CASSYLTSGRDSQFF
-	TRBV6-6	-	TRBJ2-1	TGTGCCAGCAGTTACTGGAATGAGCAGTTCTTC	CASSYWNEQFF
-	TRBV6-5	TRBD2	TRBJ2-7	TGTGCCAGCAGTTTAGCGGGAAGCAGCTCCTACGAGCAGTACTTC	CASSLAGSSSYEQYF
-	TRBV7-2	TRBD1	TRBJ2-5	TGTGCCAGCAGCTTCCCGGGACAGAGGGAAGAGACCCAGTACTTC	CASSFPGQREETQYF
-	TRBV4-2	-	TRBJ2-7	TGTGCCAGCAGCCACGACTTTAAGGACCCGTACTTC	CASSHDFKDPYF
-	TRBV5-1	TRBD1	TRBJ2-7	TGCGCCAGCAGCAACCCGACAGGGATGGTCAATGAGCAGTACTTC	CASSNPTGMVNEQYF
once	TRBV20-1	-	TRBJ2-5	TGCAGTGCTAGATCGGGGGATGATCATCAAGAGACCCAGTACTTC	CSARSGDDHQETQYF
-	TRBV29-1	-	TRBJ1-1	TGCAGCGTTGTAGCCGCGGAGGCTGAAGCTTTCTTT	CSVVAAEAEAFF
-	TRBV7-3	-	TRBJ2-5	TGTGCCAGCAGCCCCAGGCGAGGAAGCGGTAGGGAGACCCAGTACTTC	CASSPRRGSGRETQYF
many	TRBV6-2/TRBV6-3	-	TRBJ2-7	TGTGCCAGCAGTTCGTGGACGCTGTTATCTTACGAGCAGTACTTC	CASSSWTLLSYEQYF